Each of the 23 T cell receptor beta chains below was sequenced from the same sample in a study of T cell responses to AZD1222 COVID-19 vaccine. Clones were read by immunoSEQ multiplex PCR, and TCRdb kept only the in-frame ones, dropping some. Of some 180,000 clones in the sample, approximately 94% were seen once. Sequencing used peripheral blood, obtained 28 days after the second AZD1222 dose. These receptors all stem from an adult who received the AZD1222 COVID-19 vaccine.

J is TRBJ2-1 and V is TRBV4-1; TRBD2 matches at 10 bases. The junction had 7 bases not matched to a gene; V was cut back by 4 bases and J by 7 bases. Germline values: CDR1 MGHRA, CDR2 YSYEKL. This CDR3 region has 15 residues. In DNA form, the CDR3 reads TGCGCCAGCAGCCCAGTAGCGGGGGGAAGGAATGAGCAGTTCTTC. Protein product: CASSPVAGGRNEQFF.

The genes are TRBV10-2 and TRBJ2-2; the match to TRBD1 covers 10 bases. The CDR3 covers 13 residues. The V and J ends lost 6 bases and 9 bases, in that order; junction bases with no gene match: 4. Germline V gene sequence: CDR1 WSHSY, CDR2 SAAADI. Here the CDR3 DNA reads TGCGCCAGCAGGGACAGGGGGATAAGGGAGCTGTTTTTT. This codes for CASRDRGIRELFF.

This sequence joins TRBV9 and TRBJ1-1, with TRBD1 matching over 7 bases. V was clipped by 8 bases and J by 4 bases; unmatched bases: 8. The length of the CDR3 is 13 residues. Germline V gene sequence: CDR1 SGDLS, CDR2 YYNGEE. CDR3 loop: CASSTGLRTEAFF. The CDR3 nucleotides are TGTGCCAGTTCGACAGGGTTACGCACTGAAGCTTTCTTT. Drawing the rest from reference TRBV9 and TRBJ1-1, the complete variable domain is DSGVTQTPKHLITATGQRVTLRCSPRSGDLSVYWYQQSLDQGLQFLIQYYNGEERAKGNILERFSAQQFPDLHSELNLSSLELGDSALYFCASSTGLRTEAFFGQGTRLTVV.

The chain uses TRBV11-2 and TRBJ1-1; D is unclear. The V gene's germline CDR1 is SGHAT and CDR2 FQNNGV. The CDR3 totals 13 residues. Trimming left V 0 bases short and J 5 bases short, with 7 bases between. Here the CDR3 DNA reads TGTGCCAGCAGCTTAGATCACAATACTGAAGCTTTCTTT. Translation: CASSLDHNTEAFF.

This rearrangement joins TRBV6-5 to TRBJ2-2; D uncertain. The CDR3 sequence is 12 residues long. From germline, CDR1 is MNHEY and CDR2 SVGAGI. The V gene lost 6 bases and the J gene lost 7 bases, with 9 bases spanning the gap. The CDR3 here is CASRKTIGELFF. The CDR3 bases are TGTGCCAGCAGGAAAACCATCGGGGAGCTGTTTTTT.

This clone occurred a few times. The J gene is TRBJ1-5, the V gene TRBV15; D uncertain. V lost 0 bases, J lost 0 bases, and 6 bases lay in between. Germline CDR1 reads LNHNV; CDR2 reads YYDKDF (reference sequence). This CDR3 has 15 amino acids. CDR3 residues: CATSRDTVSNQPQHF. CDR3 nucleotide sequence: TGTGCCACCAGCAGAGATACGGTTAGCAATCAGCCCCAGCATTTT.

The CDR3 DNA reads TGTGCCAGCAGCTTATCGGGGTTAATGGAGACCCAGTACTTC. This sequence encodes CASSLSGLMETQYF. The chain uses TRBV11-3 and TRBJ2-5, with TRBD2 as a possible D gene (5 bases). The germline V and J ends were trimmed by 2 bases and 5 bases, with 12 bases remaining between them. This CDR3 comprises 14 residues. Germline lookup yields CDR1 SGHNT and CDR2 YENEEA.

This chain connects TRBV6-5 to TRBJ1-1; D not certain. This CDR3 contains 14 residues. V lost 6 bases and J 1 base, leaving 12 bases between the germline ends. Looked up from germline, CDR1 is MNHEY and CDR2 is SVGAGI. The CDR3 loop is CASRVSGGNTEAFF. Written as DNA, the CDR3 is TGTGCCAGCAGAGTCTCCGGAGGGAACACTGAAGCTTTCTTT.

The chain combines TRBV29-1 with TRBJ1-2; the D is unclear. V shed 1 base and J shed 7 bases, with 16 bases lying between them. The CDR3 sequence is 14 residues long. Germline V gene data show CDR1 as SQVTM and CDR2 as ANQGSEA. The CDR3: CSVEASGRRGGYTF. Written as DNA, the CDR3 is TGCAGCGTTGAAGCATCCGGGAGACGTGGTGGCTACACCTTC.

The rearrangement joins TRBV5-1 to TRBJ2-1; 7 bases line up with TRBD1. The CDR3 has 15 amino acids. V shed 7 bases, J shed 1 base, and the junction held 8 bases outside the gene matches. Germline CDR1 and CDR2: SGHRS and YFSETQ. DNA of the CDR3: TGCGCCAGCTGCGGACCGGGACAGTCCTACAATGAGCAGTTCTTC. It specifies CASCGPGQSYNEQFF.

The chain joins TRBV10-2 to TRBJ1-5, with D maybe TRBD1 (6 bases). Looked up from germline, CDR1 is WSHSY and CDR2 is SAAADI. The V gene lost 6 bases and the J gene lost 1 base, with 10 bases spanning the gap. CDR3 length: 14 residues. As DNA, the CDR3 is TGCGCCAGCAGGGAAGGGGGAAGCAATCAGCCCCAGCATTTT. Amino acid sequence: CASREGGSNQPQHF.

This rearrangement joins TRBV15 to TRBJ2-5, with TRBD1 identical over 7 bases. CDR1 and CDR2 from the germline V gene are LNHNV and YYDKDF (reference sequence). V was clipped by 5 bases and J by 1 base; unmatched bases: 4. The CDR3 length is 14 residues. The CDR3 sequence: CATSLGQIQETQYF. CDR3 sequence (DNA): TGTGCCACCAGCCTGGGACAGATCCAAGAGACCCAGTACTTC.

This clone has only one observation. The V call is TRBV6-5, the J call TRBJ1-3; D unclear. Germline V gene sequence: CDR1 MNHEY, CDR2 SVGAGI. Trimming stripped 8 bases from V and 0 bases from J, with 8 bases between. This CDR3 region has 13 residues. The CDR3 DNA follows: TGTGCCAGCTGCCTCTTCTCTGGAAACACCATATATTTT. Protein product: CASCLFSGNTIYF.

The chain combines TRBV27 with TRBJ1-2; TRBD1 matches at 7 bases. The germline CDR1 and CDR2 sequences are MNHEY and SMNVEV (reference sequence). This CDR3 has 16 amino acids. The ends lost 3 bases at V and 4 bases at J; junction bases unmatched: 11. As DNA, the CDR3 is TGTGCCAGCAGTTTGTCCGGACAGGTGGCTGCCTATGGCTACACCTTC. Translation: CASSLSGQVAAYGYTF.

The CDR3 nucleotides are TGTGCCAGCTCACCGGACAGGGGCTACTACAATGAGCAGTTCTTC. This codes for CASSPDRGYYNEQFF. The chain couples TRBV18 to TRBJ2-1, with TRBD1 identical over 9 bases. The CDR3 consists of 15 residues. CDR1 and CDR2 (germline): KGHSH, LQKENI. After removal of 3 bases from V and 3 bases from J, the junction contained 3 bases not matched to a gene.

The chain joins TRBV19 to TRBJ1-2, with TRBD1 matching 12 bases. Germline CDR1 and CDR2: LNHDA and SQIVND (reference sequence). Trimming at V came to 5 bases and at J to 4 bases, leaving 5 bases not matched to a gene. The CDR3 has 15 amino acids. The CDR3, as DNA: TGTGCCAGTAGTTCCCCGGGACAGGGGGCCTATGGCTACACCTTC. This codes for CASSSPGQGAYGYTF.

In its sample, this clone was seen once. The rearrangement links TRBV19 to TRBJ1-2; 8 nucleotides match TRBD1. The CDR3 is made up of 14 amino acids. CDR1 and CDR2 from the germline V gene are LNHDA and SQIVND (reference sequence). V shed 4 bases, J shed 5 bases, and the junction held 6 bases outside the gene matches. The CDR3 DNA is TGTGCCAGTAGTACCTCGGGACAGGTGTATGGCTACACCTTC. Its protein product is CASSTSGQVYGYTF.

Notes on this clone: A read error may account for a junction end that differs from germline. The chain carries TRBV5-1 and TRBJ2-5, with D tentatively TRBD2 (6 bases). Germline V gene lookup returns CDR1 SGHRS and CDR2 YFSETQ. The CDR3 is made up of 15 amino acids. CDR3 DNA sequence: TGCGCCAGCAGCCCGAGTCGGGGCGGGACCCAAGAGGAGGACTTC. As protein: CASSPSRGGTQEEDF.

This sequence joins TRBV28 and TRBJ1-6, with 9 bases identical to TRBD1. Per germline, CDR1 MDHEN and CDR2 SYDVKM. The CDR3 contains 16 residues. V lost 5 bases to trimming and J lost 10 bases; unmatched junction nucleotides: 12. In DNA, the CDR3 is TGTGCCAGCAGTCCGTTATCCGGGACAGGGCTCTCACCCCTCCACTTT. It is translated as CASSPLSGTGLSPLHF.

This clone was detected only a few times. The chain recombines TRBV29-1 with TRBJ1-2; the D gene is possibly TRBD1 (5 bases). CDR1 and CDR2 from the germline V gene are SQVTM and ANQGSEA. The V end was cut by 7 bases, the J end by 0 bases, with 18 bases between. This CDR3 region has 15 residues. CDR3 DNA sequence: TGCAGCGCCTCTGGCGGGGGGGAAGCTAACTATGGCTACACCTTC. It codes for CSASGGGEANYGYTF.

Here the CDR3 DNA reads TGTGCCAGCAGCACCAAGGGAGATACGCAGTATTTT. This translates into CASSTKGDTQYF. This rearrangement joins TRBV5-4 to TRBJ2-3; D is ambiguous. Germline CDR1 reads SGHNT; CDR2 reads YYREEE (reference sequence). There are 12 residues in the CDR3. Trimming stripped 4 bases from V and 5 bases from J, with 8 bases between.

The gene calls are TRBV28 and TRBJ1-2, with TRBD1 identical over 7 bases. The trim removed 4 bases at V and 8 bases at J, leaving 10 bases unmatched. The CDR3 contains 14 residues. Germline V gives CDR1 MDHEN, CDR2 SYDVKM. Here the CDR3 reads CASSSGQFPLGYTF. The CDR3 DNA reads TGTGCCAGCAGTTCGGGACAGTTCCCTCTAGGCTACACCTTC.

This sequence joins TRBV5-1 and TRBJ2-5, with D possibly TRBD2 on 5 matching bases. Germline CDR1 and CDR2: SGHRS and YFSETQ. V lost 2 bases and J lost 3, with 14 bases in between. The CDR3 extends over 15 amino acids. As DNA, the CDR3 is TGCGCCAGCAGCTTACAAGGGTTCGGGGAAGAGACCCAGTACTTC. Protein: CASSLQGFGEETQYF.